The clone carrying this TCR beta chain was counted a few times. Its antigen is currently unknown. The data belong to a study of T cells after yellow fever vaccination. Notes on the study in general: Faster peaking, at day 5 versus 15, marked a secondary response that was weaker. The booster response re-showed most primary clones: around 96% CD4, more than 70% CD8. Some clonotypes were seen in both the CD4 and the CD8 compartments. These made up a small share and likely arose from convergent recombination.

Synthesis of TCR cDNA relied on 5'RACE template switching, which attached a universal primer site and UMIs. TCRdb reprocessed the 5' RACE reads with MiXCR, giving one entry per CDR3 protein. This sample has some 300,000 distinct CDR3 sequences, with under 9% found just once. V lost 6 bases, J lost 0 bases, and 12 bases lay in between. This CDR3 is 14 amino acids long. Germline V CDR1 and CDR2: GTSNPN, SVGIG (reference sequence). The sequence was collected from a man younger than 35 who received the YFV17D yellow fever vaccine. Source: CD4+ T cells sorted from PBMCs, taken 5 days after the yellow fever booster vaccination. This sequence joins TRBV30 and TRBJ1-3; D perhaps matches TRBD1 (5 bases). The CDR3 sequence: CACKRGSSGNTIYF. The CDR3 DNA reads TGTGCCTGCAAGCGGGGGAGCTCTGGAAACACCATATATTTT.